This TCR beta chain was profiled in a study of T cell changes during pregnancy in multiple sclerosis. The method was immunoSEQ multiplex PCR; TCRdb's version includes in-frame clones alone and lacks a portion of them. The table shows about 40,000 clones, with about 90% occurring only once. This TCR was sampled from a female donor with multiple sclerosis, enrolled in a pregnancy study. The material was CD4+ T cells from peripheral blood mononuclear cells, obtained before pregnancy.

The CDR3 region is CASSFSGGANTEAFF. As DNA, the CDR3 is TGTGCCAGCAGCTTCTCAGGGGGCGCGAACACTGAAGCTTTCTTT. The J gene is TRBJ1-1, the V gene TRBV9, with 8 nucleotides matching TRBD1. Germline V gene lookup returns CDR1 SGDLS and CDR2 YYNGEE. The CDR3 consists of 15 residues. Trimming cost V 4 bases and J 1 base; bases outside gene matches: 6.